The 2 T cell receptor beta chains reported below all come from one sample, sequenced in a study of shared clonotypes between healthy human individuals. Only in-frame clones appear in the TCRdb table, and some are missing; sequencing was by immunoSEQ multiplex PCR. The data contain 800,000 to 950,000 clones, about 96% of them singletons. Naive CD8 cells, CD45RO-negative and positively selected for CCR7, excluded terminally differentiated effector memory CD45RA+ cells. Sequenced sample: naive CD8+ T cells sorted from blood. The receptors here all came from a man aged 25-45 years in good health.

The chain couples TRBV11-2 to TRBJ2-7; D is possibly TRBD1 or TRBD2 (5 bases each). The germline gives CDR1 SGHAT, CDR2 FQNNGV. With 7 bases removed from V and 1 base from J, the gap between germline ends came to 11 bases. The CDR3 covers 13 residues. The CDR3 region is CASTWDPSYEQYF. CDR3 coding DNA: TGTGCCAGCACCTGGGACCCGTCCTACGAGCAGTACTTC.

The chain joins TRBV9 to TRBJ2-7; D is ambiguous. Germline V CDR1 and CDR2: SGDLS, YYNGEE. The CDR3 has 11 residues. V was shortened by 1 base and J by 6 bases, with 5 bases between the two germline ends. The CDR3 sequence: CASSVRPEQYF. The CDR3 region has the DNA TGTGCCAGCAGCGTAAGGCCCGAGCAGTACTTC.